This record concerns one T cell receptor beta chain sequence. Antigen unknown. The table came from immunoSEQ multiplex PCR; TCRdb's copy has only in-frame clones and leaves some out. The profile covers 160,000 or so clones, with 81% appearing a single time and 2% to 2.5% taken by the ten largest. CDR3 length equals 19 residues. J lost 2 bases, V lost 3 bases, and 17 bases had no gene match. CDR1 is KGHSH, CDR2 LQKENI, per germline. The data were obtained in a study of cytotoxic CD8 clonotypes in ibrutinib-treated CLL. Study results and caveats: Clonality increased at ibrutinib response, then returned toward baseline at progression. Public clonotypes were rare and shrank or held steady on treatment. While tracking circulating CD8+ T-cell counts, baseline clonality exceeded that of age-matched healthy donors.

The gene calls are TRBV18 and TRBJ2-3; 7 nucleotides agree with TRBD2. The TCR originated in a human donor with chronic lymphocytic leukemia. The input for sequencing was PBMCs, taken after 12 months of ibrutinib treatment. CDR3 region: CASSPATSEKTIHTDTQYF. CDR3 coding DNA: TGTGCCAGCTCACCCGCAACTAGCGAGAAGACCATACACACAGATACGCAGTATTTT. Full variable domain (remainder filled in from reference TRBV18 and TRBJ2-3): NAGVMQNPRHLVRRRGQEARLRCSPMKGHSHVYWYRQLPEEGLKFMVYLQKENIIDESGMPKERFSAEFPKEGPSILRIQQVVRGDSAAYFCASSPATSEKTIHTDTQYFGPGTRLTVL.